This T cell receptor (beta chain) was recorded in a study of cytomegalovirus exposure and HLA in healthy donors. With 60 Vbeta and 13 Jbeta primers, the PCR was carried out. As handled by the study authors: An analysis that came later counted 80 million or so unique TCR beta chains, 10 million to 12 million shared. The protocol was immunoSEQ multiplex PCR, while the TCRdb copy is restricted to in-frame clones and leaves out a portion. Clone size and V and J calls were adopted from that table, with D and trimming inferred from the DNA. The sample has around 200,000 clones, around four fifths seen once; the top ten hold over 2%. This clone was counted a single time. Its specificity is not known. Germline V gene lookup returns CDR1 LNHDA and CDR2 SQIVND (reference sequence). V gave up 2 bases and J gave up 0 bases, with 10 bases separating them. The CDR3 totals 16 residues. General observations from the study: The records held CMV serostatus as the only immune exposure information. An analysis done earlier found most TCR beta V segments productive about 90% or about 30% of the time.

The chain uses TRBV19 and TRBJ2-2, with D possibly matching TRBD1 (5 bases). This receptor was identified in a woman aged 50 to 60 in good health and CMV-seropositive. Sequencing input: PBMCs. CDR3 residues: CASSIPTGSNTGELFF. Here the CDR3 DNA reads TGTGCCAGTAGTATACCCACAGGTTCGAACACCGGGGAGCTGTTTTTT. The full variable domain, in which reference TRBV19 and TRBJ2-2 provide the parts outside the CDR3, is DGGITQSPKYLFRKEGQNVTLSCEQNLNHDAMYWYRQDPGQGLRLIYYSQIVNDFQKGDIAEGYSVSREKKESFPLTVTSAQKNPTAFYLCASSIPTGSNTGELFFGEGSRLTVL.